This T cell receptor beta chain is drawn from a study of a mutant IDH1 vaccine in newly diagnosed glioma. Study background: Visit V12 was conducted at week 35 as the safety follow-up. Visit V13 came later, at week 47. Broader study findings: The study observed vaccine-induced immune responses in around 94% of patients.

Specified time point: week 47, end of study. Vaccination comprised doses that each held 300 ug of mutant IDH1 20-mer peptide, plus topical imiquimod. Every donor had a new WHO grade 3 or 4 astrocytoma that was IDH1-mutant, with loss of nuclear ATRX. Method: immunoSEQ multiplex PCR; TCRdb's copy keeps in-frame clones and lacks some. Of approximately 52,000 clones listed, about three quarters are singletons. In its sample, this clone was seen once. Its antigen is unidentified. Trimming took off 1 base at V and 0 bases at J, with 12 bases between the two ends. Looked up from germline, CDR1 is SGHVS and CDR2 is FQNEAQ. This CDR3 is 16 amino acids long.

This specimen consisted of PBMCs, obtained from a glioma patient whose treatment included an IDH1 peptide vaccine. The receptor's source is a woman aged 40 to 55 with glioma. Some clones in this sample may be carry-over from other donors' samples. The V call is TRBV7-8, the J call TRBJ1-2; D not certain. CDR3 in amino acids: CASSLVRGSPNYGYTF. The CDR3 DNA sequence: TGTGCCAGCAGCTTAGTACGGGGATCCCCTAACTATGGCTACACCTTC. Drawing the rest from reference TRBV7-8 and TRBJ1-2, the complete variable domain is GAGVSQSPRYKVAKRGQDVALRCDPISGHVSLFWYQQALGQGPEFLTYFQNEAQLDKSGLPSDRFFAERPEGSVSTLKIQRTQQEDSAVYLCASSLVRGSPNYGYTFGSGTRLTVV.